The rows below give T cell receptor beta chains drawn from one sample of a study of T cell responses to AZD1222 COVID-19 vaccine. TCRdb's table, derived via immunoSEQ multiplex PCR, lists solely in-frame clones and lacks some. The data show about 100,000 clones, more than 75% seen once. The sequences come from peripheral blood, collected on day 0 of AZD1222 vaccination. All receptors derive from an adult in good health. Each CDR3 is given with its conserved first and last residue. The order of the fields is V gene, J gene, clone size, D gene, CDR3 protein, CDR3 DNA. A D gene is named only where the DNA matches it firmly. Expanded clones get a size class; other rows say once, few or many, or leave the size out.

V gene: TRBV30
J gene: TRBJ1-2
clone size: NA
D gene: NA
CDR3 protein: CAWSPPPLRYGYTF
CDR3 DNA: TGTGCCTGGAGTCCCCCCCCGTTGAGATATGGCTACACCTTC

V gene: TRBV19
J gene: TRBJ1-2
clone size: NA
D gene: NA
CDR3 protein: CASSMGRIGGAKGSGYTF
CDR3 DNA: TGTGCCAGTAGTATGGGGAGGATAGGCGGGGCGAAAGGATCTGGCTACACCTTC

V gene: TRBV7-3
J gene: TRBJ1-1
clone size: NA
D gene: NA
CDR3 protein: CASRGVGTAFF
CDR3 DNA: TGTGCCAGCAGGGGTGTTGGGACAGCTTTCTTT

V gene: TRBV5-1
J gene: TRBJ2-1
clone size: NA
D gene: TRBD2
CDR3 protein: CASSFYGGALYNEQFF
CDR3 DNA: TGCGCCAGCAGCTTCTACGGGGGGGCCCTCTACAATGAGCAGTTCTTC

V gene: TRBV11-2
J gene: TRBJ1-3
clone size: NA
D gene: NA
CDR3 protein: CASSLGHSGNTIYF
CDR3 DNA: TGTGCCAGCAGCTTAGGCCACTCGGGAAACACCATATATTTT

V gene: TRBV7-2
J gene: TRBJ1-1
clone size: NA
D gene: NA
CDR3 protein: CASSLGRGTMNTEAFF
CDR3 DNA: TGTGCCAGCAGCTTAGGCAGGGGAACAATGAACACTGAAGCTTTCTTT

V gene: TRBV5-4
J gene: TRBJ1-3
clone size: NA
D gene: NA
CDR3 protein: CASSLGAGNTIYF
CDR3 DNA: TGTGCCAGCAGCTTGGGGGCCGGAAACACCATATATTTT

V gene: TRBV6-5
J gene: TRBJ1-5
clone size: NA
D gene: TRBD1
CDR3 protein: CASSSGQGNNQPQHF
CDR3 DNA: TGTGCCAGCAGTTCGGGACAGGGAAACAATCAGCCCCAGCATTTT

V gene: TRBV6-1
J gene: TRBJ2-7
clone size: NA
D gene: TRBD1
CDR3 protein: CASSERSRGLEQYF
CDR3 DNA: TGTGCCAGCAGTGAACGATCCAGGGGGCTCGAGCAGTACTTC

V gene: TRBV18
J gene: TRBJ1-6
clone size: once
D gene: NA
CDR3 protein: CASSPPGRYSPLHF
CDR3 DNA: TGTGCCAGCTCGCCACCGGGCCGTTATTCACCCCTCCACTTT